This T cell receptor (beta chain) is drawn from a study of T cell responses to AZD1222 COVID-19 vaccine. To note about this clone: Its antigen is undetermined.

Study-wide points: Nearly half of unique spike-specific TCRs reportedly avoided B.1.351 and B.1.1.7 mutated regions. Baseline seropositivity occurred in only a handful of AZD1222 recipients. Researchers report vaccine-associated CD4 TCRs spanning spike, with dominance at 160-218 and 743-854.

V lost 0 bases and J 7 bases, leaving 12 bases between the germline ends. CDR1 SGHTA and CDR2 FQGNSA come from the germline V gene. This CDR3 has 15 amino acids. Assay used: immunoSEQ multiplex PCR; TCRdb lists only in-frame clones, some missing. The sample carries some 120,000 clones, approximately 85% recorded once. The input for sequencing was peripheral blood, taken on day 0 of AZD1222 vaccination. This chain connects TRBV7-2 to TRBJ1-4; tentative D call: TRBD1 (5 bases). This TCR was recovered from an adult in good health. The CDR3, as DNA: TGTGCCAGCAGCTTAGCTGTGGTAAGGGGTGAAAAACTGTTTTTT. It specifies CASSLAVVRGEKLFF.